One T cell receptor (beta chain) is described in this entry. At the deep level, the assay was run. Assay: immunoSEQ multiplex PCR; the TCRdb copy retains only in-frame clones and omits some. The sample holds 1.4 million or so clones, less than 99% seen once. This sample stems from a study of shared clonotypes between healthy human individuals. The donors, all of them Caucasian adults, lived in Nashville, Tennessee. This sequence originates from a man aged 25 to 40 in good health. Sequencing input: naive CD4+ T cells sorted from blood. The subset here: CD45RA+ positively selected.

The CDR3 sequence is CASSLGGLTYEQYF. The CDR3, as DNA: TGTGCCAGCAGCTTAGGAGGGCTAACCTACGAGCAGTACTTC. The chain recombines TRBV11-2 with TRBJ2-7, with D possibly matching TRBD2 (5 bases). The V gene's germline CDR1 is SGHAT and CDR2 FQNNGV. V dropped 1 base and J dropped 2 bases, with 9 bases sitting between them. The CDR3 has 14 residues.